These T cell receptor beta chains were read from a single sample in a study of CXCR3-negative and CXCR3-positive naive CD8 T cells. TCRdb re-called the 5' RACE reads and gives one entry per CDR3 protein, without DNA. Its clone listing holds 150,000 or so distinct CDR3 sequences. Sequenced material: naive CXCR3+ CD8+ T cells from blood. Receptors originate from a human donor in good health. Some clones in this sample may be carry-over from other donors' samples. Each CDR3 is given with its conserved first and last residue. The order of the fields is CDR3 length, J gene, V gene, CDR3 protein.

15 | TRBJ1-5 | TRBV28 | CASSFGLTGNQPQHF
14 | TRBJ1-6 | TRBV15 | CATSRAGRDSPLHF
15 | TRBJ2-2 | TRBV7-9 | CASSPRDPGAGELFF
19 | TRBJ2-1 | TRBV19 | CASSIGLTGGPSSYNEQFF
15 | TRBJ2-2 | TRBV20-1 | CSATPRYYLTGELFF
16 | TRBJ1-4 | TRBV28 | CASNPPGAGLNEKLFF
15 | TRBJ1-5 | TRBV28 | CASSSEGNLDQPQHF
13 | TRBJ2-7 | TRBV3-1 | CASSHPTGYEQYF
14 | TRBJ1-1 | TRBV5-1 | CASSLAEGNTEAFF
14 | TRBJ2-5 | TRBV20-1 | CSARGGTLTETQYF
14 | TRBJ2-7 | TRBV13 | CASSPPAPSYEQYF
13 | TRBJ1-4 | TRBV29-1 | CSVEDGSMRKLFF
14 | TRBJ2-3 | TRBV7-2 | CASRKGGGTDTQYF
16 | TRBJ2-2 | TRBV24-1 | CATSDLEARVPGELFF
17 | TRBJ2-1 | TRBV24-1 | CATSARTGVNLYNEQFF
16 | TRBJ2-2 | TRBV24-1 | CATSDSYRGGTGELFF
16 | TRBJ2-1 | TRBV20-1 | CSARDISGQTFNEQFF
14 | TRBJ2-7 | TRBV20-1 | CSARDGDRPYEQYF
14 | TRBJ2-1 | TRBV29-1 | CSASDRGDYNEQFF
15 | TRBJ2-1 | TRBV7-9 | CASSLATGRQDEQFF
14 | TRBJ1-5 | TRBV6-6 | CASSSTGTGQPQHF
13 | TRBJ2-7 | TRBV9 | CASSPTGGYEQYF
13 | TRBJ2-1 | TRBV6-2/TRBV6-3 | CASSAASYNEQFF
11 | TRBJ2-7 | TRBV7-2 | CASSFIYEQYF
16 | TRBJ2-3 | TRBV29-1 | CSVIGLAGGGSDTQYF
15 | TRBJ2-2 | TRBV3-1 | CASSPGQTDTGELFF